A selection of T cell receptor beta chains follows, all from one sample in a study of cytomegalovirus exposure and HLA in healthy donors. Profiling relied on immunoSEQ multiplex PCR, and the TCRdb table lists in-frame clones only, not all of them. Counted here are 80,000 to 95,000 clones, about 85% occurring once; the ten biggest clones make up under 15%. Sequencing was done on a sample of PBMCs. These receptor sequences come from a woman between 40 and 55 years old in good health and CMV-seropositive. The CDR3 runs from the conserved cysteine through the conserved F or W. The order of the fields is V gene, D gene, J gene, clone size, CDR3 DNA, CDR3 protein. The D gene is left open where the match is weak. The size entry is marked missing in some rows and otherwise reads once, few, many or a size class.

TRBV2,.,TRBJ2-2,.,TGTGCCAGCAGTGGGCAGGGGAACACCGGGGAGCTGTTTTTT,CASSGQGNTGELFF
TRBV29-1,TRBD1,TRBJ1-1,.,TGCAGCGTCGCTCCGACAGGGGCGAACACTGAAGCTTTCTTT,CSVAPTGANTEAFF
TRBV27,.,TRBJ1-1,.,TGTGCCAGCAGCCAACAGGGTGCCACTGAAGCTTTCTTT,CASSQQGATEAFF
TRBV9,.,TRBJ2-7,.,TGTGCCAGCAGCCGCTCCTGGGGGGGCGGGATGGCCTACGAGCAGTACTTC,CASSRSWGGGMAYEQYF
TRBV30,TRBD1,TRBJ1-2,few,TGTGCCTGGAGAGAATATTACGCGACAGGGACTAACTATGGCTACACCTTC,CAWREYYATGTNYGYTF
TRBV7-9,.,TRBJ2-5,.,TGTGCCAGCAGCTTTGGGGGGTCAGGGGAGACCCAGTACTTC,CASSFGGSGETQYF
TRBV5-1,.,TRBJ2-3,.,TGCGCCAGCAGACGGCGGGAACCGGTTACAGATACGCAGTATTTT,CASRRREPVTDTQYF
TRBV29-1,.,TRBJ2-7,.,TGCAGCGTGGGAGCAACCGACTACGAGCAGTACTTC,CSVGATDYEQYF
TRBV6-1,TRBD2,TRBJ2-7,.,TGTGCCAGCAGTGAACTGGGGCTAGCGGGGACCTACGAGCAGTACTTC,CASSELGLAGTYEQYF
TRBV19,.,TRBJ1-2,once,TGTGCCAGTAGTGCGGGACCCTCAGGTCACTATGGCTACACCTTC,CASSAGPSGHYGYTF
TRBV11-3,.,TRBJ2-7,.,TGTGCCAGCAGCCAAGACCGGGGAGAGCAGTACTTC,CASSQDRGEQYF